Each of the 32 T cell receptor beta chains below was sequenced from the same sample in a study of OX40 agonist ivuxolimab in advanced cancers. Assay: immunoSEQ multiplex PCR; the TCRdb copy retains only in-frame clones and omits some. The table has tens of thousands of clones, 87% seen once. This sample comprised CD4+ or CD8+ T cells sorted from blood, obtained in a trial of the OX40 agonist ivuxolimab. Every receptor here comes from an adult with an advanced solid tumor such as melanoma, head and neck, liver or kidney cancer.

The rearrangement links TRBV6-1 to TRBJ1-2, with D perhaps TRBD1 (6 bases). The germline V gene has CDR1 MNHNS and CDR2 SASEGT. CDR3 size: 14 residues. V lost 2 bases, J lost 4 bases, and 11 bases lay in between. CDR3 loop: CASSEPGRGYGYTF. CDR3 nucleotides: TGTGCCAGCAGTGAACCTGGCAGGGGCTATGGCTACACCTTC.

The chain has TRBV5-1 and TRBJ1-3; tentatively, D is TRBD1 (6 bases). CDR3 length: 18 amino acids. Trimming took 4 bases from V and 4 from J, leaving 24 bases between them. Germline CDR1 is SGHRS and CDR2 is YFSETQ. In DNA, the CDR3 is TGCGCCAGCAGCATACAAAGTAGCGGGCAGGGGACAGGAAACACCATATATTTT. Its translation is CASSIQSSGQGTGNTIYF.

The chain recombines TRBV9 with TRBJ2-3; TRBD2 is a possible D gene (5 bases). V was pared by 2 bases and J by 6 bases, with 10 bases between. CDR3 length: 13 residues. Germline lookup yields CDR1 SGDLS and CDR2 YYNGEE. This CDR3 is CASSVDLADTQYF. DNA for the CDR3: TGTGCCAGCAGCGTGGACTTAGCGGATACGCAGTATTTT.

The chain recombines TRBV6-6 with TRBJ1-2, with D unresolved. This CDR3 has 13 amino acids. The germline V and J ends were trimmed by 7 bases and 4 bases, with 13 bases remaining between them. Germline CDR1 reads MNHNY; CDR2 reads SVGAGI (reference sequence). This CDR3 reads CASTLTGLYGYTF. CDR3 sequence (DNA): TGTGCCAGCACCTTGACGGGCCTCTATGGCTACACCTTC.

The V call is TRBV27, the J call TRBJ1-5; TRBD1 agrees at 7 bases. The CDR3 length is 15 residues. The V and J ends lost 5 bases and 6 bases, in that order; junction bases with no gene match: 10. CDR1 MNHEY and CDR2 SMNVEV come from the germline V gene (reference sequence). CDR3 DNA: TGTGCCAGCAGTCCCCTTACAGGGGTTCCTCAGCCCCAGCATTTT. It specifies CASSPLTGVPQPQHF.

In the case of this clone: The same CDR3 also results from other DNA sequences found in this sample. The V and J genes are TRBV4-3 and TRBJ1-1, with TRBD1 matching 9 bases. Germline V gene lookup returns CDR1 LGHNA and CDR2 YSLEER. V gave up 1 base and J gave up 1 base; unmatched junction bases: 1. This CDR3 comprises 15 residues. The CDR3 DNA reads TGCGCCAGCAGCCAAGTGACAGGGGGGAACACTGAAGCTTTCTTT. Translating it yields CASSQVTGGNTEAFF.

The chain joins TRBV9 to TRBJ2-4; 9 nucleotides agree with TRBD1. Germline V gene lookup returns CDR1 SGDLS and CDR2 YYNGEE. The CDR3 has 17 residues. V was clipped by 4 bases and J by 0 bases; unmatched bases: 8. The CDR3 DNA reads TGTGCCAGCAGCCCTCCGGGACAGGGTTTAGCCAAAAACATTCAGTACTTC. As protein: CASSPPGQGLAKNIQYF.

CDR3 in DNA: TGTGCCAGCAGCCAAGTGGGGTGGCAGGACGAGCAGTACTTC. Its translation: CASSQVGWQDEQYF. The chain couples TRBV14 to TRBJ2-7; D is ambiguous. Germline CDR1 is SGHDN and CDR2 is FVKESK. This CDR3 region has 14 residues. Trimming removed 1 base from V and 5 bases from J, with 12 bases in between.

The genes are TRBV6-1 and TRBJ1-4; D call uncertain. The CDR3 runs to 15 residues. Germline V gene lookup returns CDR1 MNHNS and CDR2 SASEGT. The V end lost 2 bases, the J end lost 7 bases, and 14 bases lay between the germline ends. CDR3: CASSERQARGEKLFF. Written as DNA, the CDR3 is TGTGCCAGCAGTGAACGGCAGGCCCGGGGTGAAAAACTGTTTTTT.

In this sample, this clone turned up a few times. The chain couples TRBV18 to TRBJ1-4, with a weak D call TRBD1 (5 bases). The germline V gene has CDR1 KGHSH and CDR2 LQKENI. CDR3 length equals 15 residues. The V and J ends lost 1 base and 5 bases respectively, with 11 bases between them. The CDR3 coding sequence is TGTGCCAGCTCACCACTAGACAGAGAGAATGAAAAACTGTTTTTT. As protein: CASSPLDRENEKLFF. Full variable domain (remainder filled in from reference TRBV18 and TRBJ1-4): NAGVMQNPRHLVRRRGQEARLRCSPMKGHSHVYWYRQLPEEGLKFMVYLQKENIIDESGMPKERFSAEFPKEGPSILRIQQVVRGDSAAYFCASSPLDRENEKLFFGSGTQLSVL.

The chain is built from TRBV25-1 and TRBJ2-2, with D possibly being TRBD2 (6 bases). Germline V gene sequence: CDR1 MGHDK, CDR2 SYGVNS. The CDR3 spans 15 residues. V was pared by 2 bases and J by 6 bases, with 13 bases between. CDR3 protein: CASSEGRGLSGELFF. The CDR3 DNA reads as TGTGCCAGCAGTGAAGGGCGGGGACTGTCCGGGGAGCTGTTTTTT. The complete variable domain, with remaining parts taken from reference TRBV25-1 and TRBJ2-2, reads EADIYQTPRYLVIGTGKKITLECSQTMGHDKMYWYQQDPGMELHLIHYSYGVNSTEKGDLSSESTVSRIRTEHFPLTLESARPSHTSQYLCASSEGRGLSGELFFGEGSRLTVL.

The genes are TRBV9 and TRBJ1-4, with D possibly being TRBD1 (6 bases). Trimming cost V 4 bases and J 9 bases, with 19 bases left between them. The CDR3 covers 15 residues. Germline V CDR1 and CDR2: SGDLS, YYNGEE. This CDR3 is CASSLEGGRGQKLFF. The CDR3 nucleotides read TGTGCCAGCAGCCTCGAGGGGGGCCGCGGGCAAAAACTGTTTTTT.

This chain uses TRBV27 with TRBJ1-2; no clear D gene. V lost 0 bases and J lost 1, with 12 bases in between. The CDR3 is 16 amino acids. Germline lookup yields CDR1 MNHEY and CDR2 SMNVEV (reference sequence). The DNA for the CDR3 is TGTGCCAGCAGTTTATCGCTTCAGCGACGTAACTATGGCTACACCTTC. Residues: CASSLSLQRRNYGYTF.

The chain carries TRBV29-1 and TRBJ2-1, with D possibly called TRBD1 or TRBD2 (6 bases each). Per germline, CDR1 SQVTM and CDR2 ANQGSEA. The V end lost 7 bases, the J end lost 5 bases, and 21 bases lay between the germline ends. This CDR3 spans 15 amino acids. The CDR3 region has the DNA TGCAGCGCCCGGGGGACAACTACAGGGAACAATGAGCAGTTCTTC. Its translation: CSARGTTTGNNEQFF.

The CDR3 DNA reads as TGTGCCAGCGGGGAGGACAGGGGGATGAATTCACCCCTCCACTTT. This encodes CASGEDRGMNSPLHF. The rearrangement joins TRBV6-4 to TRBJ1-6, with TRBD1 identical over 10 bases. Germline CDR1 MRHNA, CDR2 SNTAGT. The CDR3 is made up of 15 amino acids. V trimming: 8 bases; J trimming: 7 bases; junction bases outside the gene matches: 8.

The chain is built from TRBV4-3 and TRBJ2-7; 7 bases align to TRBD1. V trimming: 2 bases; J trimming: 2 bases; junction bases outside the gene matches: 6. Germline assignment: CDR1 LGHNA and CDR2 YSLEER. The CDR3 length is 15 residues. The CDR3 DNA is TGCGCCAGCAGCCAATCGGTCACAGGGGCCTACGAGCAGTACTTC. This translates into CASSQSVTGAYEQYF.

The V and J genes are TRBV5-6 and TRBJ2-1, with D uncertain. V was pared by 5 bases and J by 1 base, with 16 bases between. This CDR3 is 16 amino acids long. From germline, CDR1 is SGHDT and CDR2 YYEEEE. CDR3 amino acids: CASSYQDPWSYNEQFF. CDR3 bases: TGTGCCAGCAGTTATCAGGACCCATGGTCCTACAATGAGCAGTTCTTC.

Only one count was recorded for this clone. The J gene is TRBJ2-2, the V gene TRBV6-1, with no clear D. The ends were cut back, 2 bases at V and 4 bases at J, with 8 bases in the middle. Germline CDR1 is MNHNS and CDR2 is SASEGT. This CDR3 comprises 14 residues. The CDR3 loop reads CASSEMGSTGELFF. The DNA for the CDR3 is TGTGCCAGCAGTGAAATGGGCAGCACCGGGGAGCTGTTTTTT.

This clone was seen only a few times. This chain connects TRBV5-4 to TRBJ1-1; D unclear. V shed 3 bases and J shed 3 bases, with 9 bases lying between them. CDR1 is SGHNT, CDR2 YYREEE, per germline (reference sequence). CDR3 length: 13 amino acids. CDR3 residues: CASSSPTDTEAFF. The DNA of the CDR3 is TGTGCCAGCAGCTCCCCCACGGACACTGAAGCTTTCTTT.

This clone was recorded a few times. The gene calls are TRBV7-8 and TRBJ1-6; 10 positions agree with TRBD1. Trimming removed 0 bases from V and 9 bases from J; junction bases left unmatched: 8. The length of the CDR3 is 17 residues. Germline V gene sequence: CDR1 SGHVS, CDR2 FQNEAQ. The DNA of the CDR3 is TGTGCCAGCAGCTTAGCGGGTGGAGGGGACAGGGGTTCACCCCTCCACTTT. Protein product: CASSLAGGGDRGSPLHF. The complete variable domain, with remaining parts taken from reference TRBV7-8 and TRBJ1-6, reads GAGVSQSPRYKVAKRGQDVALRCDPISGHVSLFWYQQALGQGPEFLTYFQNEAQLDKSGLPSDRFFAERPEGSVSTLKIQRTQQEDSAVYLCASSLAGGGDRGSPLHFGNGTRLTVT.

V usage is TRBV7-2 and J usage is TRBJ2-7, with D possibly TRBD1 on 5 matching bases. Trimming took 1 base from V and 0 from J, leaving 7 bases between them. The CDR3 contains 14 residues. Germline CDR1 is SGHTA and CDR2 is FQGNSA. CDR3 in amino acids: CASSLVDSSYEQYF. CDR3 bases: TGTGCCAGCAGCTTAGTTGACAGCTCCTACGAGCAGTACTTC.

This chain connects TRBV19 to TRBJ2-3; 8 bases line up with TRBD2. In germline, CDR1 is LNHDA, CDR2 SQIVND (reference sequence). The CDR3 covers 14 residues. The junction had 9 bases not matched to a gene; V was cut back by 5 bases and J by 8 bases. CDR3 amino acids: CASSPLGGAPTQYF. The CDR3 bases are TGTGCCAGTAGTCCCCTCGGGGGGGCCCCTACGCAGTATTTT.

This clone was recorded many times. The chain links TRBV5-1 to TRBJ2-7; the match to TRBD2 covers 11 bases. V lost 3 bases to trimming and J lost 0 bases; unmatched junction nucleotides: 5. Germline V gene sequence: CDR1 SGHRS, CDR2 YFSETQ. The CDR3 runs 16 residues. The CDR3 region is CASSYSSGGFSYEQYF. DNA of the CDR3: TGCGCCAGCAGCTACTCTAGCGGGGGGTTCTCCTACGAGCAGTACTTC.

The rearrangement links TRBV4-2 to TRBJ1-4; TRBD1 aligns across 9 bases. The CDR3 runs to 16 residues. CDR1 is LGHNA and CDR2 is YNFKEQ in the germline V gene. Trimming cost V 8 bases and J 0 bases; bases outside gene matches: 7. CDR3 DNA: TGTGCCAGCCGTCGGGGACAGGGTGCAACTAATGAAAAACTGTTTTTT. Its translation is CASRRGQGATNEKLFF.

The chain has TRBV7-9 and TRBJ2-3, with 8 positions matching TRBD2. Germline V CDR1 and CDR2: SEHNR, FQNEAQ (reference sequence). This CDR3 contains 15 residues. Trimming removed 5 bases from V and 8 bases from J; junction bases left unmatched: 12. In DNA, the CDR3 is TGTGCCAGCAGCCCCAGCGGGGGAGGTCCGGGTACGCAGTATTTT. Translating gives CASSPSGGGPGTQYF.

This clone occurred a few times. The chain recombines TRBV30 with TRBJ1-1; D remains ambiguous. Trimming took off 1 base at V and 3 bases at J, with 3 bases between the two ends. The germline CDR1 and CDR2 sequences are GTSNPN and SVGIG (reference sequence). This CDR3 is 11 amino acids long. CDR3 residues: CAWSADTEAFF. The CDR3 nucleotides are TGTGCCTGGAGTGCGGACACTGAAGCTTTCTTT.

The V gene is TRBV28, the J gene TRBJ1-1; TRBD1 matches at 7 bases. V lost 4 bases, J lost 5 bases, and 10 bases stayed unmatched. The CDR3 length is 15 residues. The germline CDR1 and CDR2 sequences are MDHEN and SYDVKM. CDR3 nucleotides: TGTGCCAGCAGTTCGGCAGGGGGGGGACAAACTGAAGCTTTCTTT. Its translation is CASSSAGGGQTEAFF.

The chain employs TRBV6-1 and TRBJ1-2; D may be TRBD1 (5 bases). Trimming cost V 7 bases and J 4 bases, with 19 bases left between them. The CDR3 runs 15 residues. Germline V gene lookup returns CDR1 MNHNS and CDR2 SASEGT. The CDR3 region has the DNA TGTGCCAGCACCACTCCAAGTGGGGGTTCCTATGGCTACACCTTC. It translates to CASTTPSGGSYGYTF.

In this sample, this clone turned up a few times. The CDR3 sequence is CASRRLQGTGELFF. Here the CDR3 DNA reads TGTGCCAGCAGACGTTTACAGGGGACCGGGGAGCTGTTTTTT. This chain connects TRBV14 to TRBJ2-2; 7 bases fit TRBD1. Unmatched junction bases numbered 6, after V lost 6 bases and J lost 5 bases. The germline CDR1 and CDR2 sequences are SGHDN and FVKESK. The CDR3 loop spans 14 amino acids. Full variable domain (missing parts from reference TRBV14 and TRBJ2-2): EAGVTQFPSHSVIEKGQTVTLRCDPISGHDNLYWYRRVMGKEIKFLLHFVKESKQDESGMPNNRFLAERTGGTYSTLKVQPAELEDSGVYFCASRRLQGTGELFFGEGSRLTVL.

The chain carries TRBV6-5 and TRBJ1-3; D unresolved. Trimming cost V 0 bases and J 4 bases, with 10 bases left between them. This CDR3 is built from 15 residues. Germline V gene sequence: CDR1 MNHEY, CDR2 SVGAGI. CDR3: CASSYSTDGGNTIYF. For the CDR3, the DNA is TGTGCCAGCAGTTACTCGACGGATGGAGGAAACACCATATATTTT.

This chain uses TRBV6-1 with TRBJ1-1, with 7 bases fitting TRBD1. J lost 7 bases, V lost 5 bases, and 7 bases had no gene match. Germline CDR1 reads MNHNS; CDR2 reads SASEGT. The CDR3 totals 13 residues. This chain's CDR3 is CASSLERGHEAFF. DNA of the CDR3: TGTGCCAGCAGTCTCGAAAGGGGGCATGAAGCTTTCTTT.

This sequence joins TRBV12-5 and TRBJ2-5; the D gene is possibly TRBD2 (7 bases). V shed 5 bases and J shed 5 bases, with 15 bases lying between them. The CDR3 consists of 14 residues. Germline values: CDR1 LGHNT, CDR2 FRNRAP. For the CDR3, the DNA is TGTGCTAGTGGTCGCGGGGGCGGCGGGGAGACCCAGTACTTC. Protein: CASGRGGGGETQYF.